This TCR beta chain was captured in a study of T cell repertoires in cytomegalovirus infection. Study background: It was the public TCR beta signatures that indicated both CMV infection and matching HLA type.

TCRdb reprocessed the reads via MiXCR and lists one record per CDR3 protein. The sample lists about 470,000 distinct CDR3 sequences, about 42% occurring once. V lost 10 bases and J lost 7; bases outside the gene matches: 8. The V gene's germline CDR1 is MNHEY and CDR2 SMNVEV (reference sequence). This CDR3 contains 12 residues. Concerning this clonotype itself: The antigen remains unidentified.

This chain uses TRBV27 with TRBJ1-2; 8 bases are a match to TRBD1. The source material was cultured PBMCs, sampled from culture after CMV antigen stimulation. The clonotype was recovered from a human donor in good health (CMV status not recorded). Some clones in this sample may be carry-over from other donors' samples. The CDR3 DNA reads as TGTGCCACCCTGACAGGGGCGGGTGGCTACACCTTC. Its protein is CATLTGAGGYTF.